These 17 T cell receptor beta chains were sequenced from one sample in a study of cytomegalovirus exposure and HLA in healthy donors. Data came from immunoSEQ multiplex PCR; TCRdb stores just in-frame clones and leaves some out. This sample has about 120,000 clones, with about 82% found just once. Input material: PBMCs. The receptors come from a man aged 18 to 30 in good health and CMV-seronegative.

The V call is TRBV19, the J call TRBJ2-7; the match to TRBD2 covers 11 bases. The junction had 8 bases not matched to a gene; V was cut back by 10 bases and J by 3 bases. Germline V gene sequence: CDR1 LNHDA, CDR2 SQIVND (reference sequence). The length of the CDR3 is 14 residues. This CDR3 is CATASSGGFYEQYF. The CDR3 DNA reads TGTGCCACCGCCTCTAGCGGGGGGTTCTACGAGCAGTACTTC.

The genes are TRBV7-6 and TRBJ2-7, with a weak D call TRBD1 (6 bases). The ends were cut back, 1 base at V and 6 bases at J, with 16 bases in the middle. From germline, CDR1 is SGHVS and CDR2 FNYEAQ. The length of the CDR3 is 15 residues. As DNA, the CDR3 is TGTGCCAGCAGCTTAGGGGCCGCGCGGACAGTCGAGCAGTACTTC. Translating it yields CASSLGAARTVEQYF.

The rearrangement links TRBV6-1 to TRBJ2-7, with 8 bases identical to TRBD1. Germline CDR1 MNHNS, CDR2 SASEGT. The CDR3 sequence is 15 residues long. Losses at the gene ends were 1 base for V and 12 bases for J; bases not matched to a gene: 14. The DNA of the CDR3 is TGTGCCAGCAGTGAAGTGGGACAGGTCGTCTGGGTGTCGTACTTC. This encodes CASSEVGQVVWVSYF.

This chain links TRBV25-1 with TRBJ2-3; D remains unclear. With 0 bases removed from V and 0 bases from J, the gap between germline ends came to 10 bases. The CDR3 runs to 16 residues. The germline gives CDR1 MGHDK, CDR2 SYGVNS. CDR3 in amino acids: CASSEYKRSSTDTQYF. The CDR3 bases are TGTGCCAGCAGTGAATATAAGCGCTCTAGCACAGATACGCAGTATTTT. Full variable domain (missing parts from reference TRBV25-1 and TRBJ2-3): EADIYQTPRYLVIGTGKKITLECSQTMGHDKMYWYQQDPGMELHLIHYSYGVNSTEKGDLSSESTVSRIRTEHFPLTLESARPSHTSQYLCASSEYKRSSTDTQYFGPGTRLTVL.

The chain combines TRBV2 with TRBJ1-6, with 8 bases fitting TRBD1. The CDR3 sequence is 16 residues long. With V trimmed by 2 bases and J by 8 bases, 8 bases remained unmatched. The germline V gene encodes CDR1 SNHLY and CDR2 FYNNEI. This CDR3 is CASSEIAGGLDSPLHF. Written as DNA, the CDR3 is TGTGCCAGCAGTGAAATCGCAGGGGGCTTGGATTCACCCCTCCACTTT.

The chain is built from TRBV2 and TRBJ2-4; unclear D gene. The CDR3 length is 14 residues. Germline lookup yields CDR1 SNHLY and CDR2 FYNNEI. The V gene lost 10 bases and the J gene lost 0 bases, with 13 bases spanning the gap. The CDR3: CAITKDLAKNIQYF. The CDR3 DNA is TGTGCCATTACAAAAGATCTAGCCAAAAACATTCAGTACTTC. The whole variable domain, remainder taken from reference TRBV2 and TRBJ2-4, is EPEVTQTPSHQVTQMGQEVILRCVPISNHLYFYWYRQILGQKVEFLVSFYNNEISEKSEIFDDQFSVERPDGSNFTLKIRSTKLEDSAMYFCAITKDLAKNIQYFGAGTRLSVL.

The genes are TRBV30 and TRBJ1-1, with a weak D call TRBD1 (6 bases). CDR3 length: 14 residues. V lost 3 bases and J lost 1, with 12 bases in between. CDR1 and CDR2 (germline): GTSNPN, SVGIG (reference sequence). The CDR3: CAWRTPGQNTEAFF. DNA for the CDR3: TGTGCCTGGAGGACCCCGGGACAGAACACTGAAGCTTTCTTT.

The V and J genes are TRBV7-9 and TRBJ2-1; possible D gene TRBD2, 5 bases. The V end was cut by 5 bases, the J end by 10 bases, with 12 bases between. This CDR3 spans 12 amino acids. The germline CDR1 and CDR2 sequences are SEHNR and FQNEAQ (reference sequence). Here the CDR3 reads CASSEQTGEQFF. The CDR3 nucleotides read TGTGCCAGCAGCGAACAGACGGGGGAGCAGTTCTTC.

This clone has only a few counts. The chain recombines TRBV6-5 with TRBJ1-2; 10 nucleotides match TRBD1. Germline-derived CDR1 and CDR2 are MNHEY and SVGAGI. The CDR3 is made up of 15 amino acids. V lost 6 bases, J lost 8 bases, and 12 bases stayed unmatched. The CDR3 sequence is CASSAFGTGVGGYTF. In nucleotides, the CDR3 is TGTGCCAGCAGCGCGTTCGGGACAGGGGTTGGCGGCTACACCTTC.

This clone was detected once. This rearrangement joins TRBV9 to TRBJ1-5; 7 bases line up with TRBD1. Germline CDR1 reads SGDLS; CDR2 reads YYNGEE. Losses at the gene ends were 0 bases for V and 6 bases for J; bases not matched to a gene: 6. CDR3 length equals 15 residues. The CDR3 DNA is TGTGCCAGCAGCGTAGCAGGACAGGCGGGTCAGCCCCAGCATTTT. It is translated as CASSVAGQAGQPQHF.

The chain carries TRBV7-2 and TRBJ2-2, with TRBD2 identical over 12 bases. Germline assignment: CDR1 SGHTA and CDR2 FQGNSA. J lost 5 bases, V lost 5 bases, and 6 bases had no gene match. The CDR3 covers 16 residues. The CDR3 here is CASSLRLAGETGELFF. The CDR3 region has the DNA TGTGCCAGCAGCCTTAGACTAGCGGGAGAAACCGGGGAGCTGTTTTTT.

This rearrangement joins TRBV10-1 to TRBJ2-1, with D perhaps matching TRBD2 (6 bases). V was pared by 1 base and J by 4 bases, with 8 bases between. The germline V gene encodes CDR1 WNHNN and CDR2 SYGVQD (reference sequence). This CDR3 has 14 amino acids. CDR3 region: CASSEWGDYNEQFF. The CDR3 DNA reads as TGCGCCAGCAGTGAGTGGGGGGATTACAATGAGCAGTTCTTC.

V is TRBV4-1 and J is TRBJ2-1; weak D call: TRBD2 (6 bases). This CDR3 is built from 16 residues. V gave up 2 bases and J gave up 2 bases, with 13 bases separating them. CDR1 and CDR2 from the germline V gene are MGHRA and YSYEKL. The CDR3: CASSQWGEAAYNEQFF. The CDR3 DNA follows: TGCGCCAGCAGCCAATGGGGGGAGGCCGCCTACAATGAGCAGTTCTTC.

The chain is built from TRBV5-1 and TRBJ1-1; TRBD1 agrees at 8 bases. This CDR3 region has 14 residues. Trimming took 4 bases from V and 3 from J; bases not matched to a gene: 5. Germline V gives CDR1 SGHRS, CDR2 YFSETQ. The CDR3 DNA is TGCGCCAGCAGCCGGCAGGGGGCTGACACTGAAGCTTTCTTT. Protein: CASSRQGADTEAFF.

This clone is categorized as medium-sized (0.01 to 0.1%). CDR3 DNA sequence: TGTGCCAGCAGCTTAGATCGTCCCTGGAGTGAAGCTTTCTTT. Translated, it gives CASSLDRPWSEAFF. This sequence joins TRBV11-2 and TRBJ1-1; D gene ambiguous. Per germline, CDR1 SGHAT and CDR2 FQNNGV. V lost 0 bases and J lost 7, with 12 bases in between. This CDR3 has 14 amino acids.

V and J are TRBV30 and TRBJ1-2; TRBD1 matches 7 bases. Germline V gives CDR1 GTSNPN, CDR2 SVGIG (reference sequence). This CDR3 is 15 amino acids long. The J segment lost 4 bases and the V segment lost 2 bases, leaving 10 bases of the junction unmatched. CDR3 sequence reads: CAWSMLDRVFYGYTF. In DNA, the CDR3 is TGTGCCTGGAGTATGTTAGACAGGGTTTTCTATGGCTACACCTTC.

CDR3 region: CAWNSGGLEQYF. CDR3 nucleotides: TGTGCCTGGAATAGTGGCGGGCTCGAGCAGTACTTC. The rearrangement uses TRBV30 and TRBJ2-7, with D possibly being TRBD2 (5 bases). Germline V CDR1 and CDR2: GTSNPN, SVGIG (reference sequence). The length of the CDR3 is 12 residues. The germline V and J ends were trimmed by 4 bases and 6 bases, with 13 bases remaining between them.